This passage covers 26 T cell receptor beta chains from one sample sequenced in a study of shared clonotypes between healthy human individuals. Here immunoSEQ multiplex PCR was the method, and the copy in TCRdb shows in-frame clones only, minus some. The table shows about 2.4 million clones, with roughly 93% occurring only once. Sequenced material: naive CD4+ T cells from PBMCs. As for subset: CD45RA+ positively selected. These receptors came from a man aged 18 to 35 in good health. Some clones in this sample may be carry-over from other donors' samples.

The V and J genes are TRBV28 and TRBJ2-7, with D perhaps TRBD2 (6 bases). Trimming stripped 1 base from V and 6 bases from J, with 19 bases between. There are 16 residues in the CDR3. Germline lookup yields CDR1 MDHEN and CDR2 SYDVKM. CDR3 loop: CASSLSPPGGGGEQYF. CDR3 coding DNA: TGTGCCAGCAGTTTATCTCCCCCCGGGGGAGGTGGCGAGCAGTACTTC.

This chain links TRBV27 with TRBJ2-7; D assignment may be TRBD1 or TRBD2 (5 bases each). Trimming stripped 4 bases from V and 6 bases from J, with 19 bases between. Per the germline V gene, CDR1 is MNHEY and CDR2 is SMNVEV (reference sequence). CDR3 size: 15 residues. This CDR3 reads CASSSVGTHPLEQYF. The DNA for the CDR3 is TGTGCCAGCAGTTCGGTCGGGACCCATCCCCTCGAGCAGTACTTC.

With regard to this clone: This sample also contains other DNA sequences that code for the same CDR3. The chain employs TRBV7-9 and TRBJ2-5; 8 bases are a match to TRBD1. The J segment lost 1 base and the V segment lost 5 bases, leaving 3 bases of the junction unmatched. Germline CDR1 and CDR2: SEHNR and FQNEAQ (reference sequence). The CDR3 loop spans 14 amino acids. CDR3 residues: CASSRGQGQETQYF. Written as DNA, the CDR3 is TGTGCCAGCAGCCGCGGACAGGGCCAAGAGACCCAGTACTTC.

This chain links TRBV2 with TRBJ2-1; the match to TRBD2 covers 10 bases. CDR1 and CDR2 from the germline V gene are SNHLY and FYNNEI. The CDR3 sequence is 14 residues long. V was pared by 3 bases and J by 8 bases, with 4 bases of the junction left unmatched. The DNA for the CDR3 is TGTGCCAGCAGTGAGACTAGCGGGCTCGATGAGCAGTTCTTC. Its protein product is CASSETSGLDEQFF.

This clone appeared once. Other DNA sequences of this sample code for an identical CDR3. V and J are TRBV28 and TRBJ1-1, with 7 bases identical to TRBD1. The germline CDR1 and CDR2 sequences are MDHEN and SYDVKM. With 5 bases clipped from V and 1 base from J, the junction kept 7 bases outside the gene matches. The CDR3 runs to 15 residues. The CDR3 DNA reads TGTGCCAGCAGTCTCCCCGGGACAGCGAACACTGAAGCTTTCTTT. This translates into CASSLPGTANTEAFF. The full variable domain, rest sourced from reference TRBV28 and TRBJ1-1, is DVKVTQSSRYLVKRTGEKVFLECVQDMDHENMFWYRQDPGLGLRLIYFSYDVKMKEKGDIPEGYSVSREKKERFSLILESASTNQTSMYLCASSLPGTANTEAFFGQGTRLTVV.

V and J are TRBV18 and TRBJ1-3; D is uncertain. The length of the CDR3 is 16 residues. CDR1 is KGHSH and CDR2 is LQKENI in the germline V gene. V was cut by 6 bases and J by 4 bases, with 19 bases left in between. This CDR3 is CASSHGQGQSGNTIYF. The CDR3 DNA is TGTGCCAGCTCCCACGGCCAAGGGCAGTCGGGAAACACCATATATTTT. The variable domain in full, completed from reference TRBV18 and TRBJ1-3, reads NAGVMQNPRHLVRRRGQEARLRCSPMKGHSHVYWYRQLPEEGLKFMVYLQKENIIDESGMPKERFSAEFPKEGPSILRIQQVVRGDSAAYFCASSHGQGQSGNTIYFGEGSWLTVV.

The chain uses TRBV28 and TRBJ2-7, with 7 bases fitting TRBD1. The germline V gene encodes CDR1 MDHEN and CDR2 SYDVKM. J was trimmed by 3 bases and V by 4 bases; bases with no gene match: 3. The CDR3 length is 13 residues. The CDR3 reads CASSWPGGYEQYF. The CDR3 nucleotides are TGTGCCAGCAGTTGGCCAGGGGGCTACGAGCAGTACTTC.

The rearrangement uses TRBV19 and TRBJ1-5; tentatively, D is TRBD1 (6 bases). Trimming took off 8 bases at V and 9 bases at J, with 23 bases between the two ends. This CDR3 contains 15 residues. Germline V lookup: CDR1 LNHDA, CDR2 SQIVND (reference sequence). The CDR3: CASSVTGTRYRPQHF. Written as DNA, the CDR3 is TGTGCCAGTTCAGTCACCGGGACAAGGTACCGGCCCCAGCATTTT.

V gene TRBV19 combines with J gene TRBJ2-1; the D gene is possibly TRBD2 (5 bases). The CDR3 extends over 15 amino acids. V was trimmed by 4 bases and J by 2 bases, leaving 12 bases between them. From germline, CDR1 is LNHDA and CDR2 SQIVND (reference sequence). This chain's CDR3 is CASSRSGPPYNEQFF. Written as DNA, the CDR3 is TGTGCCAGTAGTAGGAGCGGCCCCCCCTACAATGAGCAGTTCTTC.

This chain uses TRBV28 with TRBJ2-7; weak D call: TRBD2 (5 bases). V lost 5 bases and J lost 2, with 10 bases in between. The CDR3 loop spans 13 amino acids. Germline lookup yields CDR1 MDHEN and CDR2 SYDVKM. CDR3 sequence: CASSRRNTYEQYF. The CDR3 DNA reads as TGTGCCAGCAGTAGGAGGAATACCTACGAGCAGTACTTC.

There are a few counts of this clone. CDR3 region: CASSGSLNTGELFF. The CDR3 DNA follows: TGTGCCAGCTCCGGGAGCTTGAACACCGGGGAGCTGTTTTTT. The rearrangement links TRBV2 to TRBJ2-2, with TRBD2 as a possible D gene (6 bases). The germline V and J ends were trimmed by 8 bases and 1 base, with 11 bases remaining between them. Germline CDR1 SNHLY, CDR2 FYNNEI. This CDR3 has 14 residues.

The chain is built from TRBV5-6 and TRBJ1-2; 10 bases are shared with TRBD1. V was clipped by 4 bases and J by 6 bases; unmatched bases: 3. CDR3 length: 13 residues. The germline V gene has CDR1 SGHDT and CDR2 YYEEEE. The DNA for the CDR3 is TGTGCCAGCAGCACAGGACAGGGGGATGGCTACACCTTC. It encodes CASSTGQGDGYTF.

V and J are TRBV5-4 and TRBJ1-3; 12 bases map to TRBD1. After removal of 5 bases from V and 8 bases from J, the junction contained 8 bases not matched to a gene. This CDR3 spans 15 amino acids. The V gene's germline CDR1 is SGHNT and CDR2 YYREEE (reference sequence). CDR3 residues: CASSYPGQGADTIYF. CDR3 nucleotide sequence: TGTGCCAGCAGTTACCCGGGACAGGGGGCTGACACCATATATTTT.

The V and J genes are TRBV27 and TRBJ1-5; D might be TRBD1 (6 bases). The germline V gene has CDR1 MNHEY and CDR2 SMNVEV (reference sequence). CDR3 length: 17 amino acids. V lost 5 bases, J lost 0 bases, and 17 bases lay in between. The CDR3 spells CASSPGVGWYSNQPQHF. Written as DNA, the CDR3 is TGTGCCAGCAGTCCAGGGGTTGGTTGGTATAGCAATCAGCCCCAGCATTTT.

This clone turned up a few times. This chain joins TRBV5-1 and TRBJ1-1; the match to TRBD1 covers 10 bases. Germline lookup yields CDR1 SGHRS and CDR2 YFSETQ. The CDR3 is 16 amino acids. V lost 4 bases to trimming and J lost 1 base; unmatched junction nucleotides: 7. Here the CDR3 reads CASSVARTGGNTEAFF. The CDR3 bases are TGCGCCAGCAGCGTAGCTCGGACAGGGGGGAACACTGAAGCTTTCTTT.

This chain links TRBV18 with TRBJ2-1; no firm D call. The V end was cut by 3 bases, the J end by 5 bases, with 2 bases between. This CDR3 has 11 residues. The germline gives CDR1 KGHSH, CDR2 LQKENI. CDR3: CASSPHNEQFF. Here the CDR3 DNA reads TGTGCCAGCTCACCCCACAATGAGCAGTTCTTC.

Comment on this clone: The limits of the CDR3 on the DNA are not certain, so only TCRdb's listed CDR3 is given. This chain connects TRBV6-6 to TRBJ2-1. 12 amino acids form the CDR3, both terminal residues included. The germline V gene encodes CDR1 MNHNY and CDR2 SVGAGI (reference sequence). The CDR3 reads CASSYLGTGQFF.

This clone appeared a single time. In DNA, the CDR3 is TGTGCCAGTAGTATGGTGGGGGCCCCTCAGCCCCAGCATTTT. Encoded protein: CASSMVGAPQPQHF. This sequence joins TRBV19 and TRBJ1-5; D is perhaps TRBD1 (6 bases). The CDR3 totals 14 residues. Germline-derived CDR1 and CDR2 are LNHDA and SQIVND (reference sequence). The germline V and J ends were trimmed by 3 bases and 6 bases, with 12 bases remaining between them.

The CDR3 here is CASSEGTGGSGANVLTF. CDR3 in DNA: TGTGCCAGCAGTGAAGGGACAGGGGGCTCTGGGGCCAACGTCCTGACTTTC. This rearrangement joins TRBV6-1 to TRBJ2-6; 10 positions agree with TRBD1. The CDR3 length is 17 residues. Unmatched junction bases numbered 0, after V lost 1 base and J lost 0 bases. CDR1 and CDR2 (germline): MNHNS, SASEGT.

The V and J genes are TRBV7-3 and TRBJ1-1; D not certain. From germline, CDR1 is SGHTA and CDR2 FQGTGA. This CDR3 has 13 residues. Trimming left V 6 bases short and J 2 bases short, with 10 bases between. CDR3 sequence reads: CASRSSLNTEAFF. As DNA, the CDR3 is TGTGCCAGCAGGTCCAGTCTTAACACTGAAGCTTTCTTT.

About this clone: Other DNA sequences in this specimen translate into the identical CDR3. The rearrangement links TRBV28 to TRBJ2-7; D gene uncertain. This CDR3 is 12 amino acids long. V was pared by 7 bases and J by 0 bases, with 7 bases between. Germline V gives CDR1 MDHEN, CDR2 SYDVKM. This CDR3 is CASTSGSYEQYF. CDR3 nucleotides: TGTGCCAGCACCTCGGGCTCCTACGAGCAGTACTTC.

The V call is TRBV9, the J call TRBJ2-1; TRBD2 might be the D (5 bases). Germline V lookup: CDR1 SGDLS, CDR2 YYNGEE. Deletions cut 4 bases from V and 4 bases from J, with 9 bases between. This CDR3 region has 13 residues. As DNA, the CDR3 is TGTGCCAGCAGCTCGCGGACTTACAATGAGCAGTTCTTC. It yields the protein CASSSRTYNEQFF. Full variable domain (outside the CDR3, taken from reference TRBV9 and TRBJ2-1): DSGVTQTPKHLITATGQRVTLRCSPRSGDLSVYWYQQSLDQGLQFLIQYYNGEERAKGNILERFSAQQFPDLHSELNLSSLELGDSALYFCASSSRTYNEQFFGPGTRLTVL.

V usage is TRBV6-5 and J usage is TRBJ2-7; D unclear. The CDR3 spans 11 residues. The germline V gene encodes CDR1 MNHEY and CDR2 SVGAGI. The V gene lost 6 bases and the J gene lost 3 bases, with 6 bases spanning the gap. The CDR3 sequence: CASSKRYEQYF. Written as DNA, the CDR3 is TGTGCCAGCAGCAAACGCTACGAGCAGTACTTC.

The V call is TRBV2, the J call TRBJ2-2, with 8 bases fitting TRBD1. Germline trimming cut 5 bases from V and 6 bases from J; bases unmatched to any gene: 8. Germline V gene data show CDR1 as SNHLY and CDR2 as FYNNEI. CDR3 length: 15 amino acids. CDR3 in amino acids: CASSWGQEPAGELFF. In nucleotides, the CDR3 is TGTGCCAGCAGTTGGGGACAGGAACCGGCCGGGGAGCTGTTTTTT.

The CDR3 is CASNGMGRSNYGYTF. The CDR3 DNA reads TGTGCCAGTAACGGAATGGGACGTTCTAACTATGGCTACACCTTC. This chain uses TRBV19 with TRBJ1-2; the D gene is possibly TRBD1 (5 bases). CDR3 size: 15 residues. Trimming stripped 7 bases from V and 0 bases from J, with 15 bases between. Germline CDR1 reads LNHDA; CDR2 reads SQIVND (reference sequence).

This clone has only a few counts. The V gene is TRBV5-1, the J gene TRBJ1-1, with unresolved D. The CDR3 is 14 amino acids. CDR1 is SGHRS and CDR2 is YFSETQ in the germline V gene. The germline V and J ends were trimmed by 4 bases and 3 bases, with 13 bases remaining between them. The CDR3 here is CASSPLTTDTEAFF. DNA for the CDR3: TGCGCCAGCAGCCCCCTGACAACTGACACTGAAGCTTTCTTT.